This T cell receptor (beta chain) was captured in a study of T cell repertoires in cytomegalovirus infection. TCRdb reanalysed the reads using MiXCR and keeps one entry per CDR3 protein. Of under 250,000 distinct CDR3 sequences in the sample, approximately 7% were seen once. This clonotype occurred many times. The CDR3 spans 14 residues. V lost 6 bases to trimming and J lost 4 bases; unmatched junction nucleotides: 8. CDR1 is DFQATT, CDR2 SNEGSKA, per germline (reference sequence). This receptor was obtained from a human donor in good health (CMV status not recorded). Some clones in this sample may be carry-over from other donors' samples. Sequenced input: PBMCs. J is TRBJ2-2 and V is TRBV20-1; 7 positions match TRBD2. Here the CDR3 reads CSAASSGRTGELFF. CDR3 in DNA: TGCAGTGCAGCCTCTAGCGGTCGCACCGGGGAGCTGTTTTTT.